This passage covers 12 T cell receptor beta chains from one sample sequenced in a study of spatial heterogeneity in lung cancer. Study-wide results and limits: Higher tumor mutation counts went along with higher counts of expanded intratumoral alpha and beta TCRs.

The time point denotes: sample taken at primary tumor resection. These TCRs' antigens remain unknown. MiXCR, applied by TCRdb to the 5' RACE reads, yields one record per CDR3 protein. The top ten clones hold approximately 25% of a sample with about 30,000 distinct CDR3 sequences, approximately 7% of them seen once. Sample: lung tumor tissue, taken at surgery. These receptors came from a male donor with early-stage non-small cell lung cancer.

The chain couples TRBV10-3 to TRBJ1-2; no definite D call. This CDR3 is built from 16 residues. Trimming left V 3 bases short and J 2 bases short, with 16 bases between. Germline CDR1 and CDR2: ENHRY and SYGVKD. The CDR3 region has the DNA TGTGCCATCAGTGATAGATGGGAACCTACAAACTATGGCTACACCTTC. Encoded protein: CAISDRWEPTNYGYTF.

Ten or more counts support this clonotype. The chain has TRBV28 and TRBJ2-7; 7 bases align to TRBD2. With 6 bases clipped from V and 0 bases from J, the junction kept 5 bases outside the gene matches. CDR3 length equals 14 residues. CDR1 and CDR2 from the germline V gene are MDHEN and SYDVKM. Here the CDR3 reads CASSQAGTSYEQYF. CDR3 nucleotide sequence: TGTGCCAGCAGCCAAGCGGGGACCTCCTACGAGCAGTACTTC.

This clonotype has ten or more counts. The chain employs TRBV12-3 or TRBV12-4 and TRBJ2-1; TRBD1 aligns across 7 bases. V trimming: 5 bases; J trimming: 6 bases; junction bases outside the gene matches: 10. The CDR3 has 15 residues. CDR3 in amino acids: CASSRSGGVGNEQFF. The CDR3 DNA follows: TGTGCCAGCAGTAGATCAGGGGGAGTGGGCAATGAGCAGTTCTTC.

Of note for this clonotype: Just one base apart from a much larger clone, this may be a read error. The CDR3 DNA is TGCAGTGCTCCCCCCCGGACAGGGAACACTGAAACTTTCTTT. Translated: CSAPPRTGNTETFF. This sequence joins TRBV20-1 and TRBJ1-1, with 8 nucleotides matching TRBD1. CDR1 and CDR2 (germline): DFQATT, SNEGSKA (reference sequence). The CDR3 contains 14 residues.

There are a few counts of this clonotype. The chain has TRBV29-1 and TRBJ2-7, with D perhaps matching TRBD1 or TRBD2 (7 bases each). CDR1 and CDR2 (germline): SQVTM, ANQGSEA. The V end lost 2 bases, the J end lost 4 bases, and 12 bases lay between the germline ends. The CDR3 has 13 residues. Written as DNA, the CDR3 is TGCAGCGTTGAAAGGCAGGGGGGGTACGAGCAGTACTTC. Its translation: CSVERQGGYEQYF.

The chain is built from TRBV20-1 and TRBJ1-1; no firm D call. The CDR3 loop spans 13 amino acids. CDR1 and CDR2 (germline): DFQATT, SNEGSKA (reference sequence). V lost 6 bases to trimming and J lost 3 bases, with 14 bases between them. The CDR3 nucleotides are TGCAGTGCCCCAGGTGAACGGGACACTGAAGCTTTCTTT. This translates into CSAPGERDTEAFF.

The table lists this clonotype with many counts. The V and J genes are TRBV7-2 and TRBJ2-2; D is perhaps TRBD2 (6 bases). Looked up from germline, CDR1 is SGHTA and CDR2 is FQGNSA. CDR3 size: 17 residues. Trimming stripped 3 bases from V and 4 bases from J, with 18 bases between. CDR3 residues: CASSLRAGSLLTGELFF. The CDR3 coding sequence is TGTGCCAGCAGCTTGAGGGCGGGGTCGCTCCTCACCGGGGAGCTGTTTTTT.

The chain has TRBV4-1 and TRBJ1-5; TRBD1 agrees at 12 bases. The CDR3 sequence is 18 residues long. V lost 3 bases and J lost 6; bases outside the gene matches: 12. Germline loops: CDR1 MGHRA, CDR2 YSYEKL. Here the CDR3 DNA reads TGCGCCAGCAGCCAGAAGATGGGACAGGGGGCAAACGGTCAGCCCCAGCATTTT. Residues: CASSQKMGQGANGQPQHF.

This clonotype was observed at least ten times. The chain joins TRBV4-3 to TRBJ1-2; D gene unclear. Germline V gives CDR1 LGHNA, CDR2 YSLEER. Trimming left V 0 bases short and J 4 bases short, with 15 bases between. CDR3 length: 16 residues. CDR3 in amino acids: CASSQDFDGAIYGYTF. The CDR3, as DNA: TGCGCCAGCAGCCAAGATTTCGACGGCGCAATCTATGGCTACACCTTC.

This clonotype was seen a few times. CDR3 in DNA: TGTGCCATCAGTGAGAGGAGTAATGAAAAACTGTTTTTT. Protein product: CAISERSNEKLFF. The V gene is TRBV10-3, the J gene TRBJ1-4; D unresolved. Trimming left V 2 bases short and J 4 bases short, with 5 bases between. From germline, CDR1 is ENHRY and CDR2 SYGVKD. This CDR3 has 13 amino acids.

This clonotype occurred many times. This rearrangement joins TRBV5-5 to TRBJ1-5, with 9 bases matching TRBD1. J gave up 5 bases and V 3 bases, and 6 bases lay outside the gene matches. This CDR3 has 15 residues. From germline, CDR1 is SGHKS and CDR2 YYEKEE (reference sequence). This CDR3 is CASSSSGTGYQPQHF. Here the CDR3 DNA reads TGTGCCAGCAGCTCATCCGGGACAGGGTATCAGCCCCAGCATTTT.

The chain links TRBV27 to TRBJ2-1, with 11 bases aligning to TRBD1. The CDR3 extends over 15 amino acids. The V gene end was trimmed by 0 bases and the J gene end by 10 bases; junction bases not matched to a gene: 5. CDR1 and CDR2 from the germline V gene are MNHEY and SMNVEV (reference sequence). The CDR3 is CASSLSWTGGREQFF. The CDR3 DNA follows: TGTGCCAGCAGTTTATCCTGGACAGGGGGCCGGGAGCAGTTCTTC.